The 29 T cell receptor beta chains in this list originate from one sample, sequenced in a study of monozygotic twins with inflammatory bowel disease (dated by TCRdb to 2018 to 2020). To prepare the library, 5' RACE was applied. Data came from an Illumina HiSeq 2500. Following reprocessing of the reads by TCRdb, the data hold one row per CDR3 protein sequence and no DNA is available. This sample's table lists under 200,000 distinct CDR3 sequences. The ten top clones hold approximately 3% of the sample. The sample was blood. The source of these receptors is a human donor with ulcerative colitis or Crohn's disease, or a healthy co-twin of an affected twin (not recorded which).

The CDR3 sequence: CASSEAGRTAGELFF. The J gene is TRBJ2-2, the V gene TRBV6-1; TCRdb outputs TRBD2, but without DNA this stays unchecked. The CDR3 consists of 15 residues. Per germline, CDR1 MNHNS and CDR2 SASEGT.

The chain has TRBV7-6 and TRBJ1-1; TCRdb returns TRBD1, unconfirmable since there is no DNA. The V gene's germline CDR1 is SGHVS and CDR2 FNYEAQ. The CDR3 has 13 amino acids. The CDR3 is CASGRASNTEAFF.

This chain links TRBV24-1 with TRBJ2-1; no DNA is available, so the TRBD1 call from TCRdb remains unchecked. Germline values: CDR1 KGHDR, CDR2 SFDVKD. The CDR3 sequence is 16 residues long. CDR3 amino acids: CATSEPGTGVTNEQFF.

The chain combines TRBV5-1 with TRBJ2-7. CDR3 length: 15 amino acids. CDR1 and CDR2 from the germline V gene are SGHRS and YFSETQ. The CDR3: CASSPREVQTYEQYF.

The chain has TRBV27 and TRBJ2-2; TCRdb gives TRBD1 as the D gene, but with no DNA this cannot be confirmed. The CDR3 is 18 amino acids. Per the germline V gene, CDR1 is MNHEY and CDR2 is SMNVEV (reference sequence). The CDR3 reads CASSPHISPGASTGELFF.

V and J are TRBV7-2 and TRBJ1-5; the TRBD1 assignment by TCRdb is unverifiable without DNA. The germline V gene has CDR1 SGHTA and CDR2 FQGNSA. This CDR3 spans 15 amino acids. This CDR3 is CASSPRTGGNQPQHF.

The chain's CDR3 is CASSPGQELYTEAFF. This chain connects TRBV28 to TRBJ1-1; without DNA, the TCRdb call of TRBD1 cannot be checked. The CDR3 covers 15 residues. Germline V gene lookup returns CDR1 MDHEN and CDR2 SYDVKM.

This chain connects TRBV4-3 to TRBJ2-1. Germline assignment: CDR1 LGHNA and CDR2 YSLEER. The CDR3 length is 17 residues. CDR3 sequence reads: CASSQDPGFRLDNEQFF.

The CDR3 sequence: CASSPGTGAEKLFF. The gene calls are TRBV6-1 and TRBJ1-4; the TCRdb call, TRBD1, lacks DNA for checking. Germline lookup yields CDR1 MNHNS and CDR2 SASEGT. CDR3 size: 14 residues.

This chain links TRBV7-2 with TRBJ2-3; TCRdb's D call of TRBD2 is untestable without DNA. The CDR3 has 17 residues. CDR1 is SGHTA, CDR2 FQGNSA, per germline. This CDR3 is CASSSTSGRRSTDTQYF.

The chain is built from TRBV5-6 and TRBJ2-2. Per germline, CDR1 SGHDT and CDR2 YYEEEE. This CDR3 is 13 amino acids long. CDR3 loop: CASKVMGTGELFF. Full variable domain (outside the CDR3, taken from reference TRBV5-6 and TRBJ2-2): DAGVTQSPTHLIKTRGQQVTLRCSPKSGHDTVSWYQQALGQGPQFIFQYYEEEERQRGNFPDRFSGHQFPNYSSELNVNALLLGDSALYLCASKVMGTGELFFGEGSRLTVL.

The rearrangement joins TRBV4-3 to TRBJ2-1; TCRdb indicates TRBD2, and absent DNA this call remains unverified. Germline V gene lookup returns CDR1 LGHNA and CDR2 YSLEER. The CDR3 has 15 amino acids. The CDR3 here is CASSQGSGGFNEQFF.

The chain couples TRBV28 to TRBJ1-5; there is no DNA to check the TCRdb D call of TRBD1. The CDR3 runs to 15 residues. CDR1 and CDR2 from the germline V gene are MDHEN and SYDVKM. CDR3 protein: CASRWGRVSNQPQHF.

The V and J genes are TRBV7-8 and TRBJ2-5; the TCRdb call, TRBD1, lacks DNA for checking. Germline V gives CDR1 SGHVS, CDR2 FQNEAQ. The CDR3 contains 14 residues. CDR3 amino acids: CASSFTGSGETQYF. Full variable domain (remainder filled in from reference TRBV7-8 and TRBJ2-5): GAGVSQSPRYKVAKRGQDVALRCDPISGHVSLFWYQQALGQGPEFLTYFQNEAQLDKSGLPSDRFFAERPEGSVSTLKIQRTQQEDSAVYLCASSFTGSGETQYFGPGTRLLVL.

The chain combines TRBV4-2 with TRBJ1-5; TCRdb names TRBD1, which stays unverified in the absence of DNA. The CDR3 extends over 15 amino acids. Looked up from germline, CDR1 is LGHNA and CDR2 is YNFKEQ. The CDR3 sequence is CASSQTGGSNQPQHF.

V and J are TRBV3-1 and TRBJ1-2. This CDR3 is 14 amino acids long. The germline CDR1 and CDR2 sequences are LGHDT and YNNKEL (reference sequence). This CDR3 is CASSQATANYGYTF.

The CDR3: CASSPLGASSNQPQHF. The J gene is TRBJ1-5, the V gene TRBV6-5; there is no DNA to check the TCRdb D call of TRBD1. The length of the CDR3 is 16 residues. Germline CDR1 MNHEY, CDR2 SVGAGI.

This rearrangement joins TRBV7-2 to TRBJ2-1; without DNA, the TCRdb call of TRBD1 cannot be checked. The CDR3 runs to 13 residues. In germline, CDR1 is SGHTA, CDR2 FQGNSA. The chain's CDR3 is CASSLVPRNEQFF.

V and J are TRBV7-2 and TRBJ1-3. The germline V gene encodes CDR1 SGHTA and CDR2 FQGNSA. This CDR3 spans 18 amino acids. The CDR3 loop is CASSLAPREVPAGNTIYF.

The chain couples TRBV20-1 to TRBJ2-1; TCRdb outputs TRBD1, but without DNA this stays unchecked. CDR3 length: 11 residues. CDR1 is DFQATT and CDR2 is SNEGSKA in the germline V gene (reference sequence). Here the CDR3 reads CSAPRGNEQFF.

The rearrangement links TRBV4-3 to TRBJ2-1; the D call of TRBD2 rests on TCRdb alone, since no DNA is present to check it. There are 14 residues in the CDR3. Germline CDR1 is LGHNA and CDR2 is YSLEER. CDR3 sequence: CASSQLAGGNEQFF.

CDR3 sequence: CASTSGTSFHYNSPLHF. This chain connects TRBV19 to TRBJ1-6; the D call from TCRdb, TRBD1, cannot be confirmed without DNA. The CDR3 spans 17 residues. Germline V gene sequence: CDR1 LNHDA, CDR2 SQIVND (reference sequence).

The gene calls are TRBV6-5 and TRBJ2-1. From germline, CDR1 is MNHEY and CDR2 SVGAGI. CDR3 length: 16 residues. This CDR3 is CASSYGRGAPYNEQFF.

The chain joins TRBV20-1 to TRBJ1-5; TCRdb calls TRBD1, which cannot be checked without DNA. The CDR3 extends over 13 amino acids. The V gene's germline CDR1 is DFQATT and CDR2 SNEGSKA (reference sequence). The CDR3 sequence: CSARDRGLRPQHF.

The gene calls are TRBV7-9 and TRBJ2-3. The CDR3 length is 12 residues. Germline assignment: CDR1 SEHNR and CDR2 FQNEAQ (reference sequence). The CDR3 loop reads CASSFGSDTQYF.

This chain uses TRBV20-1 with TRBJ2-5; lacking DNA, the TRBD2 call made by TCRdb goes unchecked. CDR3 length: 15 residues. Germline values: CDR1 DFQATT, CDR2 SNEGSKA (reference sequence). The CDR3 reads CSASGLAGSDETQYF.

V is TRBV7-6 and J is TRBJ2-1; absent DNA, TCRdb's TRBD1 call cannot be checked. This CDR3 region has 14 residues. Germline lookup yields CDR1 SGHVS and CDR2 FNYEAQ. The CDR3 sequence: CASSLGQGANEQFF.

The genes are TRBV28 and TRBJ2-5; the D call of TRBD1 rests on TCRdb alone, since no DNA is present to check it. The CDR3 is 15 amino acids. The V gene's germline CDR1 is MDHEN and CDR2 SYDVKM. The CDR3 is CASSGPQDDQETQYF.

The V call is TRBV20-1, the J call TRBJ2-7; TCRdb designates TRBD2, a call that cannot be tested without DNA. In germline, CDR1 is DFQATT, CDR2 SNEGSKA (reference sequence). This CDR3 is built from 15 residues. CDR3 protein: CSASTPSAISYEQYF.